These T cell receptor beta chains were read from a single sample in a study of blood T cell repertoires in COVID-19. The table came from immunoSEQ multiplex PCR; TCRdb's copy has only in-frame clones and leaves some out. The sample has around 100,000 clones; 84% are singletons. Sequenced input: peripheral blood. The source of these receptors is a human donor in a cohort sampled during active or convalescent COVID-19. The CDR3 runs from the conserved cysteine through the conserved F or W. Fields, in order: D gene, CDR3 length, clone size, V gene, J gene, CDR3 DNA, CDR3 protein. D genes are given only for firm matches. Clone size, where shown, is once, few, many, or a class for clones that have expanded.

TRBD1	14	.	TRBV28	TRBJ1-1	TGTGCCAGCAGTTCGGGACAGGCTAACACTGAAGCTTTCTTT	CASSSGQANTEAFF
.	15	.	TRBV6-5	TRBJ1-5	TGTGCCAGCAGTCGGGACTCCTGGAGCAATCAGCCCCAGCATTTT	CASSRDSWSNQPQHF
.	13	.	TRBV29-1	TRBJ2-7	TGCAGCGTTGTCAGGCAGGGGGGTTACGAGCAGTACTTC	CSVVRQGGYEQYF
TRBD1	14	.	TRBV11-2	TRBJ2-5	TGTGCCAGCAGCCCGGGACAGGGGGTGGCGACCCAGTACTTC	CASSPGQGVATQYF
.	17	.	TRBV6-1	TRBJ1-5	TGTGCCAGCAGTGAAGCGAGGAGGGGCGCTTACAATCAGCCCCAGCATTTT	CASSEARRGAYNQPQHF
.	15	few	TRBV6-4	TRBJ1-4	TGTGCCAGCAGTGACTCAGGCGGCTCTAATGAAAAACTGTTTTTT	CASSDSGGSNEKLFF
.	14	.	TRBV2	TRBJ1-4	.	CASILASGNEKLFF
.	14	.	TRBV6-5	TRBJ2-3	TGTGCCAGCAGGGCACGCCTAGGGGCAGATACGCAGTATTTT	CASRARLGADTQYF
TRBD1	14	.	TRBV11-2	TRBJ2-5	TGTGCCAGCATGCGCGACAGGGTCCAAGAGACCCAGTACTTC	CASMRDRVQETQYF
.	13	once	TRBV28	TRBJ1-2	TGTGCCAGCAGCCAGGAAATTATCTATGGCTACACCTTC	CASSQEIIYGYTF
TRBD1	17	.	TRBV6-2/TRBV6-3	TRBJ1-5	TGTGCCAGCAGTTACGCCGACAGGGTTTGGAGCAATCAGCCCCAGCATTTT	CASSYADRVWSNQPQHF
TRBD1	16	.	TRBV3-1/TRBV3-2	TRBJ2-2	TGTGCCAGCAGCCAAGTAGCGACAGGGGTCACCGGGGAGCTGTTTTTT	CASSQVATGVTGELFF
.	13	few	TRBV2	TRBJ2-1	TGTGCCAGCAGTGAGTTTTGGGGAGATGAGCAGTTCTTC	CASSEFWGDEQFF
TRBD1	13	.	TRBV5-4	TRBJ1-2	TGTGCCAGCAGCTTCGGGACAGTTGGGGGCTACACCTTC	CASSFGTVGGYTF
TRBD1	16	.	TRBV5-1	TRBJ1-1	TGCGCCAGCAGCTTGGCCGGGGGACAGGGGCCCCATGAAGCTTTCTTT	CASSLAGGQGPHEAFF
.	13	.	TRBV9	TRBJ1-1	TGTGCCAGCAGCGCTACGCTACTGTCTGAAGCTTTCTTT	CASSATLLSEAFF
.	13	.	TRBV2	TRBJ2-2	TGTGCCAGCAGACTAGAGGGCACCGGGGAGCTGTTTTTT	CASRLEGTGELFF
.	16	.	TRBV19	TRBJ2-5	TGTGCCAGTAGTATAGATCTGCCAGGGGCTCGGGAGACCCAGTACTTC	CASSIDLPGARETQYF
TRBD1	14	.	TRBV5-1	TRBJ2-7	TGCGCCAGCAGCTCGGGACAGGGTCCCTACGAGCAGTACTTC	CASSSGQGPYEQYF
.	15	.	TRBV7-2	TRBJ1-2	TGTGCCAGCAGCTCGTGGCCCCCCCGCGGCTATGGCTACACCTTC	CASSSWPPRGYGYTF
.	13	once	TRBV11-3	TRBJ1-2	TGTGCCAGCAGCTCCGAACGGGTTGGTGGCTACACCTTC	CASSSERVGGYTF
TRBD2	13	.	TRBV12-3/TRBV12-4	TRBJ2-3	TGTGCCAGCAGCGGGGGGGTCCCAGATACGCAGTATTTT	CASSGGVPDTQYF
TRBD1	18	once	TRBV2	TRBJ2-7	TGTGCCAGCAGTGAAGCGCTTCGACCGGGACAGGGGAGGCACGAGCAGTACTTC	CASSEALRPGQGRHEQYF
TRBD2	18	few	TRBV5-6	TRBJ2-3	TGTGCCAGCAGCTTGCCTCCTGGACTAGCGGGGAACACAGATACGCAGTATTTT	CASSLPPGLAGNTDTQYF
.	14	.	TRBV5-1	TRBJ1-1	TGCGCCAGCAGCCGGGAGCCGTTTGACACTGAAGCTTTCTTT	CASSREPFDTEAFF
.	14	.	TRBV19	TRBJ1-1	TGTGCCAGTAGCGACCCAGGGTACAACACTGAAGCTTTCTTT	CASSDPGYNTEAFF
.	15	.	TRBV3-1/TRBV3-2	TRBJ1-3	TGTGCCAGCAGCCCTAACAGGGACTCTGGAAACACCATATATTTT	CASSPNRDSGNTIYF
.	16	.	TRBV4-3	TRBJ2-3	TGCGCCAGCAGCCAAGAGGTGGCGGGGGCGGGAGATACGCAGTATTTT	CASSQEVAGAGDTQYF
TRBD2	17	.	TRBV5-6	TRBJ2-1	TGTGCCAGCAGCGTTAGCGGGGGAAAGGGCTCCTACAATGAGCAGTTCTTC	CASSVSGGKGSYNEQFF
.	14	.	TRBV6-5	TRBJ1-2	TGTGCCAGCAGCCCGGGAGGGTTAGACTATGGCTACACCTTC	CASSPGGLDYGYTF
.	15	once	TRBV6-2/TRBV6-3	TRBJ2-2	TGTGCCAGCAGCCCCGGACATCTCGTAGCCGGGGAGCTGTTTTTT	CASSPGHLVAGELFF
TRBD2	13	once	TRBV3-1/TRBV3-2	TRBJ2-7	TGTGCCAGCAGCCAAGGGACTAGTCCCGAGCAGTACTTC	CASSQGTSPEQYF
.	16	.	TRBV23-1	TRBJ2-5	TGCGCCAGCAGTCAATCGTTTCGGGCTAGCGCGGAGACCCAGTACTTC	CASSQSFRASAETQYF
TRBD1	16	.	TRBV6-1	TRBJ1-6	TGTGCCAGCAGTGAAAAGGGTCAGGGGGAATATTCACCCCTCCACTTT	CASSEKGQGEYSPLHF
TRBD2	14	few	TRBV11-2	TRBJ2-1	TGTGCCAGCAAACCTAGCGGGGGGTACAATGAGCAGTTCTTC	CASKPSGGYNEQFF
TRBD1	15	.	TRBV7-9	TRBJ2-5	TGTGCCAGCAGCCCAGGGGGGACAGGGATAGAGACCCAGTACTTC	CASSPGGTGIETQYF
TRBD1	17	once	TRBV7-6	TRBJ2-7	TGTGCCAGCAGCTCAATAGCCCGGGACAGGGATTCCTACGAGCAGTACTTC	CASSSIARDRDSYEQYF
TRBD1	16	.	TRBV7-9	TRBJ1-5	TGTGCCAGCAGCTTGGGACAGGGGGTAATCAATCAGCCCCAGCATTTT	CASSLGQGVINQPQHF
.	13	once	TRBV28	TRBJ1-5	TGTGCCACGCCCGGAGGGAGCAATCAGCCCCAGCATTTT	CATPGGSNQPQHF
.	13	.	TRBV18	TRBJ2-7	TGTGCCAGCTCACCGGGTTTAAGGGGCGAGCAGTACTTC	CASSPGLRGEQYF
TRBD2	14	.	TRBV7-2	TRBJ2-3	TGTGCCAGCAGCTCGGGACTAGCCTCAGATACGCAGTATTTT	CASSSGLASDTQYF
.	15	.	TRBV30	TRBJ1-4	TGTGCCTGGAGTGTAAATCGACAGGTTAATGAAAAACTGTTTTTT	CAWSVNRQVNEKLFF
TRBD1	13	.	TRBV18	TRBJ1-1	TGTGCCAGCCGAACAGGGGGCGGGACTGAAGCTTTCTTT	CASRTGGGTEAFF
.	16	.	TRBV24-1	TRBJ2-3	TGTGCCACCAGTGATTTGAAGCAGGGTAGCACAGATACGCAGTATTTT	CATSDLKQGSTDTQYF
TRBD1	18	.	TRBV4-1	TRBJ1-5	TGCGCCAGCAGCCATCCCCCCGGGACAGGCACGGAGAATCAGCCCCAGCATTTT	CASSHPPGTGTENQPQHF
TRBD2	17	.	TRBV6-1	TRBJ2-3	TGTGCCAGCAGTGAAGCATTAGCGGGGGGAGGTTCAGATACGCAGTATTTT	CASSEALAGGGSDTQYF
.	16	.	TRBV18	TRBJ1-5	TGTGCCAGCTCACTACCGGGGCGAACCGGCAATCAGCCCCAGCATTTT	CASSLPGRTGNQPQHF